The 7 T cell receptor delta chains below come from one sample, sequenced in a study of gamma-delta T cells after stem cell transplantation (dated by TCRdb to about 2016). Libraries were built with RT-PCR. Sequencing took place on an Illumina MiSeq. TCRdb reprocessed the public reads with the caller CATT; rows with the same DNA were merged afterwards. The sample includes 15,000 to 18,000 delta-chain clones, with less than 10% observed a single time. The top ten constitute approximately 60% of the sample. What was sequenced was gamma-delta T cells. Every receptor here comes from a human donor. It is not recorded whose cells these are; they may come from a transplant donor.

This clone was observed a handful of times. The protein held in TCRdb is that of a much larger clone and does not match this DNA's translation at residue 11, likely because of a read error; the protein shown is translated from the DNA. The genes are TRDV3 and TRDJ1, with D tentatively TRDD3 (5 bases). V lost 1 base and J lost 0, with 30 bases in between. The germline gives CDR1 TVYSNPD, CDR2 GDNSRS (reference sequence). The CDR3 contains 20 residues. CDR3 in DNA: TGTGCCTTTATGCACGGAGAGGGGGTTTTTGTGGGACTTTACACCGATAAACTCATCTTT. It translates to CAFMHGEGVFVGLYTDKLIF. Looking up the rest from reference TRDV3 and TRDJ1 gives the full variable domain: CDKVTQSSPDQTVASGSEVVLLCTYDTVYSNPDLFWYRIRPDYSFQFVFYGDNSRSEGADFTQGRFSVKHILTQKAFHLVISPVRTEDSATYYCAFMHGEGVFVGLYTDKLIFGKGTRVTVEP.

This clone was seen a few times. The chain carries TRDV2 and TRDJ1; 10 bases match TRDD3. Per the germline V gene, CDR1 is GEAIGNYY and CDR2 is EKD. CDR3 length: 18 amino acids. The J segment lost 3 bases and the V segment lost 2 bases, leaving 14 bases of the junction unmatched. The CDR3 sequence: CACDRRGDTAGWADKLIF. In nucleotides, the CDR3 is TGTGCCTGTGACAGGAGGGGGGATACGGCGGGTTGGGCCGATAAACTCATCTTT.

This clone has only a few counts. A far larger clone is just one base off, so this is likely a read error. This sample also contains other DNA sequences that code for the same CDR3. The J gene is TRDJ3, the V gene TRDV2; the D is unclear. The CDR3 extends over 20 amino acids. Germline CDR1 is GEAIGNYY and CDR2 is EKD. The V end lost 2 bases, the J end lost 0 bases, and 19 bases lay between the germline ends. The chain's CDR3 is CACDKTEGTLSSWDTRQMFF. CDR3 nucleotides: TGTGCCTGTGACAAAACGGAGGGTACTTTAAGCTCCTGGGACACCCGACAGATGTTTTTC.

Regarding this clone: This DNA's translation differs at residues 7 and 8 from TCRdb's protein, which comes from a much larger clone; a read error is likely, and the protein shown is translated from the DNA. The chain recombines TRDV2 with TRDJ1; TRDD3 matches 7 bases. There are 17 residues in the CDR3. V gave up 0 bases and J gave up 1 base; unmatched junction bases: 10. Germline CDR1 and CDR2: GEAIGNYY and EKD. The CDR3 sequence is CACDTVRVDTGTDKLIF. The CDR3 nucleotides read TGTGCCTGTGACACCGTGCGGGTGGATACGGGCACCGATAAACTCATCTTT.

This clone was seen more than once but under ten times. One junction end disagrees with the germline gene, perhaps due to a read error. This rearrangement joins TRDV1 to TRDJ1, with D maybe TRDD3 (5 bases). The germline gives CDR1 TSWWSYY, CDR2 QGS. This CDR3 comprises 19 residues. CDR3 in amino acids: CAIGERGIRGGSYTDKLIF. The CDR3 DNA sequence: TGTGCTATTGGGGAAAGAGGCATACGGGGGGGTAGCTACACCGATAAACTCATCTTT.

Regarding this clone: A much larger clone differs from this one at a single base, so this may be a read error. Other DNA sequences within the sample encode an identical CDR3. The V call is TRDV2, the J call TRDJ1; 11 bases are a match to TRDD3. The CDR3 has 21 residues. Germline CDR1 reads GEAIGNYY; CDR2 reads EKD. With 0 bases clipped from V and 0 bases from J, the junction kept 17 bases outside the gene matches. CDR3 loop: CACDTVPGGYNWTSYTDKLIF. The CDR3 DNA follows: TGTGCCTGTGACACCGTCCCTGGGGGATACAACTGGACTTCATACACCGATAAACTCATCTTT.

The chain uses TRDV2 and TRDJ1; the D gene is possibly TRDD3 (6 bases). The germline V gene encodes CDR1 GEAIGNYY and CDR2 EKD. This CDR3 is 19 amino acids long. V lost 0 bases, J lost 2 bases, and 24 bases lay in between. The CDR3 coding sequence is TGTGCCTGTGACACCGGAGTGGGCCATACGATACGAGGAACCGATAAACTCATCTTT. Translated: CACDTGVGHTIRGTDKLIF.